These 19 T cell receptor beta chains originate from one sample sequenced in a study of identical twins. TCRdb fed the 5' RACE reads into MiXCR, producing one record per CDR3 protein. The repertoire holds about 890,000 distinct CDR3 sequences, with 10% to 15% as singletons. These data were also reused for a study on yellow fever vaccine responses in identical twins.

The sample was PBMCs. Receptor source: a woman between 18 and 30 years old in good health.

The table lists this clonotype with a few counts. The J gene is TRBJ2-3, the V gene TRBV4-1; no clear D gene. Germline CDR1 reads MGHRA; CDR2 reads YSYEKL. The CDR3 runs 12 residues. V shed 3 bases and J shed 11 bases, with 12 bases lying between them. The CDR3 nucleotides read TGCGCCAGCAGCCAGCGAGGAATGGGGCAGTATTTT. This translates into CASSQRGMGQYF.

This clonotype has just a few counts. This chain connects TRBV28 to TRBJ2-7; D is possibly TRBD2 (6 bases). The CDR3 has 14 amino acids. Germline loops: CDR1 MDHEN, CDR2 SYDVKM. The V and J ends lost 4 bases and 6 bases respectively, with 16 bases between them. This CDR3 is CASSSPGLSGEQYV. The CDR3 bases are TGTGCCAGCAGTTCCCCGGGACTTTCGGGCGAGCAGTACGTC.

The table lists this clonotype with a few counts. V gene TRBV20-1 combines with J gene TRBJ2-1; TRBD2 might be the D (5 bases). Germline V lookup: CDR1 DFQATT, CDR2 SNEGSKA (reference sequence). This CDR3 region has 12 residues. Trimming stripped 4 bases from V and 8 bases from J, with 12 bases between. CDR3 DNA sequence: TGCAGTGCTAAGCGGCGGGTCCATGAGCAGTTCTTC. It is translated as CSAKRRVHEQFF.

This clonotype was detected many times. The J gene is TRBJ1-2, the V gene TRBV6-1; no firm D call. CDR1 is MNHNS, CDR2 SASEGT, per germline. Trimming removed 6 bases at V and 2 bases at J, with 13 bases between. This CDR3 is built from 14 residues. CDR3 residues: CASSHLEGNYGYTF. CDR3 DNA: TGTGCCAGCAGCCACTTGGAAGGAAACTATGGCTACACCTTC.

This clonotype was recorded a few times. The chain recombines TRBV18 with TRBJ2-5, with TRBD1 as a possible D gene (6 bases). Trimming removed 2 bases at V and 3 bases at J, with 10 bases between. The CDR3 runs 14 residues. Germline V gene data show CDR1 as KGHSH and CDR2 as LQKENI. The CDR3 spells CASSPAGAEETQYF. The CDR3 DNA is TGTGCCAGCTCACCAGCAGGGGCTGAAGAGACCCAGTACTTC.

Ten or more counts support this clonotype. The chain combines TRBV21-1 with TRBJ1-1; TRBD1 is taken as the D call from the table, unchecked against the DNA. TRBV21-1 is tagged as a pseudogene. The CDR3 runs to 17 residues. For the CDR3, the DNA is TGTGCCAGCAGCCAAAGGACAGTTGAACACCGGCGGGGCGAAGCTTTCTTT. Protein product: CASSQRTVEHRRGEAFF.

The chain recombines TRBV5-1 with TRBJ1-1; 7 nucleotides align to TRBD1. Trimming cost V 6 bases and J 1 base; bases outside gene matches: 12. This CDR3 spans 16 amino acids. The germline V gene has CDR1 SGHRS and CDR2 YFSETQ. The CDR3 nucleotides read TGCGCCAGCAAATTGTGGTCAGGGACAGAGAACACTGAAGCTTTCTTT. It yields the protein CASKLWSGTENTEAFF.

This clonotype was counted only a few times. The chain has TRBV7-9 and TRBJ1-5, with a tentative D call TRBD1 (6 bases). V was pared by 6 bases and J by 2 bases, with 20 bases between. The CDR3 consists of 17 residues. Germline-derived CDR1 and CDR2 are SEHNR and FQNEAQ (reference sequence). The CDR3 region has the DNA TGTGCCAGCAGTCGAACCCACGCGGGGGGCGGCAATCAGCCCCAGCATTTT. Translation: CASSRTHAGGGNQPQHF.

This clonotype was counted between two and nine times. The chain uses TRBV5-1 and TRBJ2-3; perhaps TRBD1 as D (5 bases). The V end was cut by 0 bases, the J end by 3 bases, with 17 bases between. The germline V gene encodes CDR1 SGHRS and CDR2 YFSETQ. The CDR3 totals 17 residues. The CDR3 DNA reads TGCGCCAGCAGCTTGGCCAGGGTTGAGCCAATTACAGATACGCAGTATTTT. This codes for CASSLARVEPITDTQYF.

Only a few counts were recorded for this clonotype. The chain combines TRBV2 with TRBJ2-1, with 12 nucleotides matching TRBD2. The CDR3 extends over 14 amino acids. The V segment lost 4 bases and the J segment 6 bases; nucleotides outside the gene matches: 1. Germline CDR1 and CDR2: SNHLY and FYNNEI. The CDR3 nucleotides read TGTGCCAGCAGTGGGACTAGCGGGATCAATGAGCAGTTCTTC. It yields the protein CASSGTSGINEQFF.

The V gene is TRBV10-1, the J gene TRBJ2-1; 9 nucleotides agree with TRBD1. V lost 8 bases to trimming and J lost 5 bases; unmatched junction nucleotides: 4. Per germline, CDR1 WNHNN and CDR2 SYGVQD (reference sequence). This CDR3 contains 13 residues. CDR3 amino acids: CASAGQGNNEQFF. In nucleotides, the CDR3 is TGCGCCAGCGCGGGACAGGGTAACAATGAGCAGTTCTTC.

This clonotype occurred a few times. This sequence joins TRBV12-3 or TRBV12-4 and TRBJ2-1; 7 bases map to TRBD2. CDR3 length: 14 amino acids. V gave up 4 bases and J gave up 7 bases; unmatched junction bases: 7. CDR3 nucleotides: TGTGCCAGCAGTTGGGGGAGGGAAGTTAATGAGCAGTTCTTC. Protein: CASSWGREVNEQFF.

This clonotype was seen a few times. The chain employs TRBV5-6 and TRBJ2-2; D unclear. V was cut by 3 bases and J by 3 bases, with 15 bases left in between. The CDR3 is 16 residues long. Germline CDR1 SGHDT, CDR2 YYEEEE. This CDR3 is CASSSGSEPYTGELFF. The CDR3 region has the DNA TGTGCCAGCAGCTCCGGGTCGGAGCCATACACCGGGGAGCTGTTTTTT.

The J gene is TRBJ2-3, the V gene TRBV7-9, with a weak D call TRBD2 (6 bases). This CDR3 has 16 residues. V gave up 2 bases and J gave up 3 bases, with 15 bases separating them. The germline V gene encodes CDR1 SEHNR and CDR2 FQNEAQ (reference sequence). CDR3 in amino acids: CASSLPGAPVTDTQYF. The CDR3 DNA reads as TGTGCCAGCAGCTTACCGGGAGCACCGGTAACAGATACGCAGTATTTT.

This clonotype appeared a few times. V usage is TRBV25-1 and J usage is TRBJ2-1; 10 nucleotides line up with TRBD2. The V and J ends lost 1 base and 14 bases, in that order; junction bases with no gene match: 5. This CDR3 has 13 residues. The V gene's germline CDR1 is MGHDK and CDR2 SYGVNS. The CDR3 is CASSEFSGGAEFF. CDR3 nucleotide sequence: TGTGCCAGCAGTGAATTCAGCGGGGGGGCCGAGTTCTTC.

The chain uses TRBV28 and TRBJ2-5; 8 bases are a match to TRBD2. Germline CDR1 MDHEN, CDR2 SYDVKM. CDR3 length: 16 amino acids. V gave up 3 bases and J gave up 2 bases; unmatched junction bases: 8. Here the CDR3 DNA reads TGTGCCAGCAGTTTTTACTCTAGCGGGCCGCAAGAGACCCAGTACTTC. Its protein product is CASSFYSSGPQETQYF.

This clonotype was recorded at least ten times. V usage is TRBV7-8 and J usage is TRBJ1-1, with D possibly TRBD1 on 6 matching bases. Germline CDR1 is SGHVS and CDR2 is FQNEAQ. Trimming cost V 7 bases and J 0 bases, with 15 bases left between them. This CDR3 contains 15 residues. The CDR3 DNA reads TGTGCCAGCACCATACTCGGGGGCTTGAACACTGAAGCTTTCTTT. It encodes CASTILGGLNTEAFF.

Only a few counts were recorded for this clonotype. CDR3 protein: CASSPGGGDEKLFF. For the CDR3, the DNA is TGTGCCAGCAGCCCTGGCGGGGGGGATGAAAAACTGTTTTTT. The chain employs TRBV12-3 or TRBV12-4 and TRBJ1-4; a possible D gene is TRBD1 (5 bases). V was shortened by 6 bases and J by 6 bases, with 14 bases between the two germline ends. The CDR3 is 14 residues long.

The rearrangement links TRBV15 to TRBJ2-1; D call uncertain. The V end lost 4 bases, the J end lost 2 bases, and 6 bases lay between the germline ends. CDR1 and CDR2 (germline): LNHNV, YYDKDF (reference sequence). This CDR3 region has 13 residues. CDR3 DNA sequence: TGTGCCACCAGCACACGAACCTACAATGAGCAGTTCTTC. As protein: CATSTRTYNEQFF.